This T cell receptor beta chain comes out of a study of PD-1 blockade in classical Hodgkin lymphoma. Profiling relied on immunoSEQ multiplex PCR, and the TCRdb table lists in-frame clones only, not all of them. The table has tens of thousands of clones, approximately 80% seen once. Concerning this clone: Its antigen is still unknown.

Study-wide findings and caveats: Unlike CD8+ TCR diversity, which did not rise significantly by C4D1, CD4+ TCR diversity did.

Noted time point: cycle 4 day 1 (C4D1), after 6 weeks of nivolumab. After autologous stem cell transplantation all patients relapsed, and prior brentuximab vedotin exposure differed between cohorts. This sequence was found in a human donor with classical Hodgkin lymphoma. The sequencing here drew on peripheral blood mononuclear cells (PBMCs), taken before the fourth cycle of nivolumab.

Here the CDR3 DNA reads TGTGCCAGCAGCGTAGCGGATAGCGGGGGGGCGCGGGAGCAGTTCTTC. Translated: CASSVADSGGAREQFF. The chain carries TRBV9 and TRBJ2-1; 11 positions match TRBD2. V gave up 0 bases and J gave up 10 bases; unmatched junction bases: 9. From germline, CDR1 is SGDLS and CDR2 YYNGEE. The CDR3 totals 16 residues. Full variable domain (rest looked up from reference TRBV9 and TRBJ2-1): DSGVTQTPKHLITATGQRVTLRCSPRSGDLSVYWYQQSLDQGLQFLIQYYNGEERAKGNILERFSAQQFPDLHSELNLSSLELGDSALYFCASSVADSGGAREQFFGPGTRLTVL.